This T cell receptor beta chain was recovered during a study of blood T cell repertoires in COVID-19. This clone showed up just a few times. This CDR3 region has 14 residues. V lost 4 bases, J lost 1 base, and 10 bases lay in between. From germline, CDR1 is SGHVS and CDR2 FNYEAQ. The assay was immunoSEQ multiplex PCR, and TCRdb's table has in-frame clones only and misses some. The sample contains 300,000 to 450,000 clones, about 89% of which appear only once. The sequenced sample consisted of PBMCs or T cells enriched from blood (not recorded which). This receptor was obtained from a man aged 25 to 45 who had recovered from COVID-19. V gene TRBV7-6 combines with J gene TRBJ2-5, with D possibly matching TRBD1 (5 bases). CDR3 loop: CASSSRQLQETQYF. The CDR3 DNA follows: TGTGCCAGCAGCTCCCGACAGCTCCAAGAGACCCAGTACTTC.